The rows below give T cell receptor beta chains drawn from one sample of a study of shared clonotypes between healthy human individuals. Some clones are missing from TCRdb's copy, which holds only in-frame ones; the method was immunoSEQ multiplex PCR. The sample consists of about 2.2 million clones, around 93% of them appearing once. Sequencing was performed on naive CD8+ T cells from PBMCs. The receptors were gathered from a man in his late teens or twenties in good health. Some clones in this sample may be carry-over from other donors' samples. CDR3s include the opening cysteine and the closing phenylalanine or tryptophan. Fields, in order: clone size, D gene, V gene, J gene, CDR3 protein, CDR3 DNA. D genes are given only for firm matches. Clone size is stated in some rows and not others, as once, few, many or a class when expanded.

.,TRBD1,TRBV28,TRBJ2-7,CASSLPRGDRYDLLSYEQYF,TGTGCCAGCAGTTTACCAAGGGGGGACAGGTATGACCTACTGAGCTACGAGCAGTACTTC
.,.,TRBV27,TRBJ2-3,CASSLLATATDTQYF,TGTGCCAGCAGTTTGCTAGCGACCGCCACAGATACGCAGTATTTT
.,TRBD2,TRBV7-7,TRBJ2-1,CASSLEGGRARDEQFF,TGTGCCAGCAGTTTAGAGGGCGGGAGGGCCAGGGATGAGCAGTTCTTC
.,.,TRBV4-3,TRBJ2-7,CASSQEGHSGTSYEQYF,TGCGCCAGCAGCCAAGAAGGTCATAGCGGAACATCCTACGAGCAGTACTTC
.,.,TRBV6-6,TRBJ2-1,CASRKGYSSYNEQFF,TGTGCCAGTCGAAAGGGGTACAGCTCCTACAATGAGCAGTTCTTC
.,.,TRBV15,TRBJ2-3,CATSRAGSTDTQYF,TGTGCCACCAGCAGGGCGGGGAGCACAGATACGCAGTATTTT
.,.,TRBV28,TRBJ2-1,CASSGSYNEQFF,TGTGCCAGTAGCGGATCCTACAATGAGCAGTTCTTC
.,TRBD1,TRBV13,TRBJ2-7,CASSKRDRVTEQYF,TGTGCCAGCAGCAAACGGGACAGGGTTACCGAGCAGTACTTC
once,.,TRBV4-2,TRBJ2-7,CASSQDARVVYF,TGTGCCAGCAGCCAAGACGCGAGGGTGGTGTACTTC
.,.,TRBV6-6,TRBJ1-1,CASSYSTGTEAFF,TGTGCCAGCAGTTACTCGACGGGGACTGAAGCTTTCTTT
.,.,TRBV4-1,TRBJ2-6,CASSQGWAGDSGANVLTF,TGCGCCAGCAGCCAAGGGTGGGCAGGGGACTCTGGGGCCAACGTCCTGACTTTC